The sequence of this T cell receptor beta chain was determined in a study of T cells in Graves' hyperthyroidism and ophthalmopathy. This clonotype appeared a few times. Amplification yielded TCR beta CDR3 regions, with RNA transcripts as the source. Researchers ran a first-round RT-PCR on the TCR CDR3 using the HTBI primer set. TCRdb fed the multiplex PCR reads into MiXCR, producing one record per CDR3 protein. The sample comprises over 450,000 distinct CDR3 sequences, about a sixth of which are singletons, and under 20% rests with the top ten. The sequence came from a woman younger than 30 with Graves' ophthalmopathy. Sequences were obtained from blood.

The DNA for the CDR3 is TGTGCCAGCAGCTTAGCGCAGGCGGCCTGGGATAGGAACACTGAAGCTTTCTTT. This translates into CASSLAQAAWDRNTEAFF. The chain couples TRBV5-4 to TRBJ1-1; D uncertain. The CDR3 contains 18 residues. CDR1 and CDR2 (germline): SGHNT, YYREEE (reference sequence). Trimming left V 2 bases short and J 1 base short, with 21 bases between.